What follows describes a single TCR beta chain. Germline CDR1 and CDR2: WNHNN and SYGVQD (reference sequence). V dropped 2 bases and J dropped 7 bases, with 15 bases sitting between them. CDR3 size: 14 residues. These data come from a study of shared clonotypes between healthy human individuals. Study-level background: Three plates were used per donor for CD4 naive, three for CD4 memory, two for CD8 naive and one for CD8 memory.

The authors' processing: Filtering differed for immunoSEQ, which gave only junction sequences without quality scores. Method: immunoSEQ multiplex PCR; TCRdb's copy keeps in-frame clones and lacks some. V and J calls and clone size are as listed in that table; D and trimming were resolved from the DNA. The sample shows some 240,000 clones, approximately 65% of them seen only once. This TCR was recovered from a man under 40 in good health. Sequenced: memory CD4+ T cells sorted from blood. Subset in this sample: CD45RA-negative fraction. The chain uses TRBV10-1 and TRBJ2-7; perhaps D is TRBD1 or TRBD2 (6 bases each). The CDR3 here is CASSETRGLGEQYF. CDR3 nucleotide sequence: TGCGCCAGCAGTGAGACCCGGGGGCTGGGTGAGCAGTACTTC.